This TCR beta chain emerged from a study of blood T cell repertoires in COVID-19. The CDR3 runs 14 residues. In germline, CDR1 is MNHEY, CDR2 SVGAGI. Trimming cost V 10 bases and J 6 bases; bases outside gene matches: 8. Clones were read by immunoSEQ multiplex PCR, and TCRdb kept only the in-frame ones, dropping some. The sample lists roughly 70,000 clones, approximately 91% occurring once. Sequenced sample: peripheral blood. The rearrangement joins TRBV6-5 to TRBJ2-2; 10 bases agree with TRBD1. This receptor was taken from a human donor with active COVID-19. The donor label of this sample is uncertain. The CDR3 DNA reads TGTGCCACCCGCCGACAGGGGGCCGCCGGGGAGCTGTTTTTT. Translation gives CATRRQGAAGELFF.